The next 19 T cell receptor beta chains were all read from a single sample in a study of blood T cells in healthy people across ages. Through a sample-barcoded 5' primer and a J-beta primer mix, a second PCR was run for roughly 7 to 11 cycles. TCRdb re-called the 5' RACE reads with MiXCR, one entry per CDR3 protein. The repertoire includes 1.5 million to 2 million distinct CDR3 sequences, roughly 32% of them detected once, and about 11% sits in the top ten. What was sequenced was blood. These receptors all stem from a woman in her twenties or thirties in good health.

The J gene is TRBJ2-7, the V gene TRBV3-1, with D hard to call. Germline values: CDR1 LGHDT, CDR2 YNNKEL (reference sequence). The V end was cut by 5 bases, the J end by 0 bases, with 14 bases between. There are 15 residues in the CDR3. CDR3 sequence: CASSATTGRSYEQYF. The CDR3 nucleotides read TGTGCCAGCAGCGCTACGACTGGTCGCTCCTACGAGCAGTACTTC.

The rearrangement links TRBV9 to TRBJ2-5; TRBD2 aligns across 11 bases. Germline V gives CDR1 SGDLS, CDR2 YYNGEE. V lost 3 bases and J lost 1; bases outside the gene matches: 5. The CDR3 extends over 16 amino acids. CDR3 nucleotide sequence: TGTGCCAGCAGCGAAAGGACTAGCGGGCCCCAAGAGACCCAGTACTTC. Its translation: CASSERTSGPQETQYF.

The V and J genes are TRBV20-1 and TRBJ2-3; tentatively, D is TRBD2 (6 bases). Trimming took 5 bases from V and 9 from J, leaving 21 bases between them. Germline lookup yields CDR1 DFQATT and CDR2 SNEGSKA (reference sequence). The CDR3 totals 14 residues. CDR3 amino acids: CSARSRLVGYTQYF. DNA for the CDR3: TGCAGTGCTCGCTCGAGACTAGTGGGTTACACGCAGTATTTT.

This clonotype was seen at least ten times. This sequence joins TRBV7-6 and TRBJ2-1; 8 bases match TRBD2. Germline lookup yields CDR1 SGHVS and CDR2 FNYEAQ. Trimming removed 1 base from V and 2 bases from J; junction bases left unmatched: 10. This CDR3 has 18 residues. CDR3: CASSLVLAEAVPYNEQFF. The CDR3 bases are TGTGCCAGCAGCTTAGTACTAGCGGAGGCCGTGCCCTACAATGAGCAGTTCTTC.

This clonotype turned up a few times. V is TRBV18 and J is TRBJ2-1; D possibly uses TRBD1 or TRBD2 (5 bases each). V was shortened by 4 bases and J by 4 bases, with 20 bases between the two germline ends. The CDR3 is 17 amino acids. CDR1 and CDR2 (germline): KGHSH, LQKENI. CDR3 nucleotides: TGTGCCAGCTCACTCCGGGACCCCCGTCTCAATTACAATGAGCAGTTCTTC. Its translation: CASSLRDPRLNYNEQFF.

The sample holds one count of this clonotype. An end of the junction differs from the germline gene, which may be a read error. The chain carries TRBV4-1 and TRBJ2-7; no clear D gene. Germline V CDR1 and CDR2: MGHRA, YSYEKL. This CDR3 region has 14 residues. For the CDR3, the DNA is TGCGCCAGCAGCCAAGTAGGGAAGACCTACGTGCAGTACTTC. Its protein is CASSQVGKTYVQYF.

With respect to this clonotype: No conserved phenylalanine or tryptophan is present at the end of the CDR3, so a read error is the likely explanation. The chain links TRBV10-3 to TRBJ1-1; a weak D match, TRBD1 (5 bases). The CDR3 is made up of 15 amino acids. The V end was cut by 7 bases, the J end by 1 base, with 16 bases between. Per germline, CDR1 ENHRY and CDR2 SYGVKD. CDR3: CAITADGGKNTEAFI. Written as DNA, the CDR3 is TGTGCCATCACCGCTGACGGGGGTAAGAACACTGAAGCTTTCATT.

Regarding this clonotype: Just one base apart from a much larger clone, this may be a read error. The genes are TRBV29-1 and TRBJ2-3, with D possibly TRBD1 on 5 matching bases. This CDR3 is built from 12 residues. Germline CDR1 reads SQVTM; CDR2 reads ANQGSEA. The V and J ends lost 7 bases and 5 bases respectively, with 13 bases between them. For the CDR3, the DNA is TGCAGCGCTAGACAGAGATTAGATACGCAGTATTTT. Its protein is CSARQRLDTQYF.

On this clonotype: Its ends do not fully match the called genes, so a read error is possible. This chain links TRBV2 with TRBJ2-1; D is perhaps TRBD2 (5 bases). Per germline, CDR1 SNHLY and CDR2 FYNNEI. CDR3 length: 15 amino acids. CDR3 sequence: CASSERSGAYSEQFF. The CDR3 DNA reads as TGTGCCAGCAGTGAAAGGAGCGGAGCCTACAGTGAGCAGTTCTTC.

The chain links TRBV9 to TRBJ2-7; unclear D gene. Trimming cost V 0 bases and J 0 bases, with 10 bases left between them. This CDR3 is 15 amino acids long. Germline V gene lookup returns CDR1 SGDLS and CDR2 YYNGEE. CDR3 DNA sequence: TGTGCCAGCAGCGTAGGACCCAGCATCTCCTACGAGCAGTACTTC. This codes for CASSVGPSISYEQYF.

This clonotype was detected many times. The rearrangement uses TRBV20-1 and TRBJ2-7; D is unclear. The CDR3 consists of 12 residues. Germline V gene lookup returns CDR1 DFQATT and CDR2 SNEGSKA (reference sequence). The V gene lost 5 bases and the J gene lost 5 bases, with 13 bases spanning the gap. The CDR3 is CSAVTDPNEQYF. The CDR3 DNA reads TGCAGTGCTGTGACTGACCCGAACGAGCAGTACTTC.

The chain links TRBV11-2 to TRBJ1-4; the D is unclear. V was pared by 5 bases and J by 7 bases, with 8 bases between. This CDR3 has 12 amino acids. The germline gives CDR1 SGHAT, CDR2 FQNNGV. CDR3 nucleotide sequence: TGTGCCAGCAGCAGATATGGTGAAAAACTGTTTTTT. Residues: CASSRYGEKLFF.

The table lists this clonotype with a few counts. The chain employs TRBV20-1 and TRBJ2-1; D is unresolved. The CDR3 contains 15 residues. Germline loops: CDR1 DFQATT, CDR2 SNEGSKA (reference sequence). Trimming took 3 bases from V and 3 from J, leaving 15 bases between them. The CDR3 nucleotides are TGCAGTGCTAGCGAATCCATCCCCATCTACAATGAGCAGTTCTTC. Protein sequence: CSASESIPIYNEQFF.

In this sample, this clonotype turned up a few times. The CDR3 sequence is CASSLEFAKASEQYF. CDR3 nucleotides: TGCGCCAGCAGCTTGGAGTTCGCCAAAGCCTCCGAGCAGTACTTC. The gene calls are TRBV5-1 and TRBJ2-7, with D hard to call. Germline CDR1 reads SGHRS; CDR2 reads YFSETQ. CDR3 length: 15 residues. V was pared by 0 bases and J by 6 bases, with 16 bases between. The entire variable domain, with the rest obtained from reference TRBV5-1 and TRBJ2-7, is as follows: KAGVTQTPRYLIKTRGQQVTLSCSPISGHRSVSWYQQTPGQGLQFLFEYFSETQRNKGNFPGRFSGRQFSNSRSEMNVSTLELGDSALYLCASSLEFAKASEQYFGPGTRLTVT.

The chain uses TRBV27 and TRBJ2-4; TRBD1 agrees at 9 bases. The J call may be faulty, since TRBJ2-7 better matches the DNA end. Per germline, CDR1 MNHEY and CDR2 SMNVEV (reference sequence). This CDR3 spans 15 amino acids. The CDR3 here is CASSLKGQGWYEQYF. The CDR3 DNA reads TGTGCCAGCAGTTTAAAGGGACAGGGTTGGTACGAGCAGTACTTC.

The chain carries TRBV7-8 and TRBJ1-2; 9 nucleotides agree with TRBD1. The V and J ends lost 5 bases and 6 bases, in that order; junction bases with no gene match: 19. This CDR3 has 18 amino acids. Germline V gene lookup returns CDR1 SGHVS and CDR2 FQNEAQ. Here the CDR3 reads CASSQMVRDRASRDGYTF. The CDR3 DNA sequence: TGTGCCAGCAGCCAAATGGTCCGGGACAGGGCCTCTAGAGATGGCTACACCTTC. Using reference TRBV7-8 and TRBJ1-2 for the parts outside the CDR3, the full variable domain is GAGVSQSPRYKVAKRGQDVALRCDPISGHVSLFWYQQALGQGPEFLTYFQNEAQLDKSGLPSDRFFAERPEGSVSTLKIQRTQQEDSAVYLCASSQMVRDRASRDGYTFGSGTRLTVV.

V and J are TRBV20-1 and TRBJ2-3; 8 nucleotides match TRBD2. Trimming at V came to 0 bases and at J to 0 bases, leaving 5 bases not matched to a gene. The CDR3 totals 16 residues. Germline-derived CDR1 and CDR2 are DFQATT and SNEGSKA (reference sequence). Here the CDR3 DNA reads TGCAGTGCTAGAGATCTTCCTAGCGGGAGCACAGATACGCAGTATTTT. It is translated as CSARDLPSGSTDTQYF.

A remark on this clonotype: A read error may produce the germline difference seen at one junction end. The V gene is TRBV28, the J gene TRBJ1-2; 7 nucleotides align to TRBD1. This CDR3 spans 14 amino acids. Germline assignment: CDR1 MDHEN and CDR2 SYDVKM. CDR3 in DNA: TGTACCAGCAGTTCGGGACAGCCACAGGGGGGCTACACCTTC. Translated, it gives CTSSSGQPQGGYTF.

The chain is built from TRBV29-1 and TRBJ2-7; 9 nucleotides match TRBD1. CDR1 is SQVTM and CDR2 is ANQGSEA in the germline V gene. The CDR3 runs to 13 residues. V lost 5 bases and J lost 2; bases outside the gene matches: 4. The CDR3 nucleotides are TGCAGCGTTTTGGGACAGGGTCCCTACGAGCAGTACTTC. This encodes CSVLGQGPYEQYF.